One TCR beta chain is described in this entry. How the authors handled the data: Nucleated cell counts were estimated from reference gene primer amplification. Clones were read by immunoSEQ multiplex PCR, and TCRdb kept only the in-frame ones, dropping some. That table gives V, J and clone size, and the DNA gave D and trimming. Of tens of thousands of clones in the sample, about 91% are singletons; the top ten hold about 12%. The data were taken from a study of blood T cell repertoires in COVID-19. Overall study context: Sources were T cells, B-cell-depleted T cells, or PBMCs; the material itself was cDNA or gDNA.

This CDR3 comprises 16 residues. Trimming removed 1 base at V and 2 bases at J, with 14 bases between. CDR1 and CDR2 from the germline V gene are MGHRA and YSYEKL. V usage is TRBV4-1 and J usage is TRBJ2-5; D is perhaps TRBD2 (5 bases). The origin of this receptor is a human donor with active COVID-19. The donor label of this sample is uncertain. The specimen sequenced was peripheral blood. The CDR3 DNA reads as TGCGCCAGCAGCCAAGGTCAGACCGGGGTTCAAGAGACCCAGTACTTC. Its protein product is CASSQGQTGVQETQYF.